This TCR beta chain was captured in a study of T-cell reconstitution after alpha-beta-depleted transplantation in children. TCRbeta library construction was performed incorporating unique molecular identifiers. TCRdb re-analysed the PCR reads in MiXCR, keeping a single row per CDR3 protein. The profile shows over 150,000 distinct CDR3 sequences, about 6.6% of them singletons. This clonotype was detected ten times or more. Its specificity is not known. Notes on the study in general: Surviving recipient T cells and thymic progenitors produced the high day-60 TCRbeta diversity seen in some patients. When one year had passed after transplant, most T-cell counts and diversity came from newly produced T cells. Expanded graft clones, several hundred of them, were reportedly the source of alpha-beta T cells about two months after transplant.

There are 15 residues in the CDR3. The ends were cut back, 5 bases at V and 0 bases at J, with 10 bases in the middle. The J gene is TRBJ1-4, the V gene TRBV12-3 or TRBV12-4; D gene ambiguous. The clonotype was recovered from a boy aged 2-15 years with acute lymphoblastic leukemia, due to receive a stem cell transplant. The sample here was PBMCs, taken before TCRalphabeta/CD19-depleted stem cell transplant. The CDR3, as DNA: TGTGCCAGCAGTGGAAGCAAAGCAACTAATGAAAAACTGTTTTTT. The encoded protein is CASSGSKATNEKLFF.